This TCR beta chain was sequenced for a study of graft-versus-host responses after intestinal transplantation. To note about this clone: Its antigen is as yet unknown.

Per the germline V gene, CDR1 is SEHNR and CDR2 is FQNEAQ (reference sequence). Trimming took 4 bases from V and 4 from J; bases not matched to a gene: 8. This CDR3 comprises 15 residues. The protocol was immunoSEQ multiplex PCR, while the TCRdb copy is restricted to in-frame clones and leaves out a portion. Here the sample spans 40,000 to 55,000 clones, around 95% being singletons. Sample: unstimulated CD8+ T cells sorted from spleen or lymph node cells, taken before transplant. The receptor was derived from a human donor who was the organ donor for an intestinal transplant. The rearrangement links TRBV7-9 to TRBJ1-1; 8 nucleotides align to TRBD1. In DNA form, the CDR3 reads TGTGCCAGCAGCTCCCGGACAGGGATTCGCACTGAAGCTTTCTTT. It specifies CASSSRTGIRTEAFF.